This is a list of T cell receptor beta chains from one sample in a study of naive and memory T cell subsets. TCRdb re-called the UMI-ligation and nested PCR reads through MiXCR, storing one row per CDR3 protein. The table lists more than 35,000 distinct CDR3 sequences, roughly 15% of them singletons. Sequences were obtained from effector memory CD4+ T cells from blood. These receptors originate from a human donor in good health. Both conserved end residues are part of each CDR3. The order of the fields is J gene, clone size, D gene, V gene, CDR3 DNA, CDR3 protein. D genes are given only for firm matches. The size entry is marked missing in some rows and otherwise reads once, few, many or a size class.

j_gene: TRBJ2-7; abundance: .; d_gene: TRBD1; v_gene: TRBV20-1; CDR3nt: TGCAGTGCTGGGGGGGGGACAGGGAAGAACGAGCAGTACTTC; CDR3aa: CSAGGGTGKNEQYF
j_gene: TRBJ2-5; abundance: few; d_gene: .; v_gene: TRBV10-3; CDR3nt: TGTGCCATCGGGGGAGGGCGGGGGCACCAAGAGACCCAGTACTTC; CDR3aa: CAIGGGRGHQETQYF
j_gene: TRBJ2-7; abundance: few; d_gene: TRBD2; v_gene: TRBV5-1; CDR3nt: TGCGCCAGCAGCTTGTTGGGCGGGAGCTCCTACGAGCAGTACTTC; CDR3aa: CASSLLGGSSYEQYF
j_gene: TRBJ1-1; abundance: .; d_gene: .; v_gene: TRBV7-3; CDR3nt: TGTGCCAGCAGCTTAAACAGTAACACTGAAGCTTTCTTT; CDR3aa: CASSLNSNTEAFF
j_gene: TRBJ2-2; abundance: few; d_gene: .; v_gene: TRBV3-1; CDR3nt: TGTGCCAGCAGTCCTATGAGCACCGGGGAGCTGTTTTTT; CDR3aa: CASSPMSTGELFF
j_gene: TRBJ2-1; abundance: many; d_gene: TRBD2; v_gene: TRBV7-2; CDR3nt: TGTGCCAGCAGCTTCGACGGGAGGGCGTACAATGAGCAGTTCTTC; CDR3aa: CASSFDGRAYNEQFF
j_gene: TRBJ1-5; abundance: many; d_gene: TRBD1; v_gene: TRBV7-2; CDR3nt: TGTGCCAGCAGCTTAGTTTGGACAGGGAATCAGCCCCAGCATTTT; CDR3aa: CASSLVWTGNQPQHF
j_gene: TRBJ2-3; abundance: .; d_gene: .; v_gene: TRBV24-1; CDR3nt: TGTGCCACCAGTGCGCGCCAGTATACAAATACGCAGTATTTT; CDR3aa: CATSARQYTNTQYF
j_gene: TRBJ1-4; abundance: .; d_gene: .; v_gene: TRBV15; CDR3nt: TGTGCCACCAGCAGAGATTGCGGCAAAGATGAAAAACTGTTTTTT; CDR3aa: CATSRDCGKDEKLFF
j_gene: TRBJ1-2; abundance: few; d_gene: TRBD1; v_gene: TRBV10-3; CDR3nt: TGTGCCATCAGTGTCGGGACAGGGGATGGCTACACCTTC; CDR3aa: CAISVGTGDGYTF
j_gene: TRBJ2-2; abundance: .; d_gene: TRBD1; v_gene: TRBV20-1; CDR3nt: TGCAGTGCTAGAGGCCAGGGGGCCCCCCGGAACACCGGGGAGCTGTTTTTT; CDR3aa: CSARGQGAPRNTGELFF
j_gene: TRBJ2-7; abundance: .; d_gene: .; v_gene: TRBV12-5; CDR3nt: TGTGCTAGTGGTTTGCAACCTCGGGAGCAGTACTTC; CDR3aa: CASGLQPREQYF
j_gene: TRBJ2-2; abundance: .; d_gene: .; v_gene: TRBV7-2; CDR3nt: TGTGCCAGCAGCTTAGGACCGGGGGAGCTGTTTTTT; CDR3aa: CASSLGPGELFF
j_gene: TRBJ1-5; abundance: many; d_gene: TRBD1; v_gene: TRBV28; CDR3nt: TGTGCCAGCAGTTTGCCAGGGGGTAATCAGCCCCAGCATTTT; CDR3aa: CASSLPGGNQPQHF
j_gene: TRBJ1-1; abundance: few; d_gene: .; v_gene: TRBV18; CDR3nt: TGTGCCAGCTCACTGCAGGAGAACACTGAAGCTTTCTTT; CDR3aa: CASSLQENTEAFF
j_gene: TRBJ1-2; abundance: .; d_gene: TRBD1; v_gene: TRBV5-5; CDR3nt: TGTGCCAGCAGCCACGGGACAGGGGGCCGTAACGCCTATGGCTACACCTTC; CDR3aa: CASSHGTGGRNAYGYTF
j_gene: TRBJ2-3; abundance: .; d_gene: .; v_gene: TRBV18; CDR3nt: TGTGCCAGCTCACCGAAGGACGGAGCAGATACGCAGTATTTT; CDR3aa: CASSPKDGADTQYF
j_gene: TRBJ2-1; abundance: many; d_gene: TRBD2; v_gene: TRBV10-3; CDR3nt: TGTGCCATCAGCGCGACTTACGGACTAGCCGATAATGAGCAGTTCTTC; CDR3aa: CAISATYGLADNEQFF
j_gene: TRBJ2-5; abundance: .; d_gene: TRBD2; v_gene: TRBV29-1; CDR3nt: TGCAGCGTCGTAGCGGGAGGCTCGGAGACCCAGTACTTC; CDR3aa: CSVVAGGSETQYF
j_gene: TRBJ2-1; abundance: few; d_gene: TRBD2; v_gene: TRBV9; CDR3nt: TGTGCCAGCAGCGTAGAGGGACTAGCGAGCAATGAGCAGTTCTTC; CDR3aa: CASSVEGLASNEQFF
j_gene: TRBJ2-7; abundance: many; d_gene: .; v_gene: TRBV6-2/TRBV6-3; CDR3nt: TGTGCCAGCAGCGAGTCATCTGGCTCTTTGCAGTACTTC; CDR3aa: CASSESSGSLQYF
j_gene: TRBJ2-2; abundance: many; d_gene: TRBD2; v_gene: TRBV7-8; CDR3nt: TGTGCCAGCAGGCCTAACCTAGCGGGAGGTACCGGGGAGCTGTTTTTT; CDR3aa: CASRPNLAGGTGELFF